Sequencing of this TCR beta chain was carried out in a study of CD8+ T cells in alopecia areata. For the study at large: Treatment of the treated patients consisted of oral tofacitinib, 5 to 10 mg twice daily.

Once RNA had been extracted, it was reverse transcribed into cDNA to act as the sequencing template. Generated by immunoSEQ multiplex PCR, the TCRdb table keeps only in-frame clones and is missing some. The sample yields under 150,000 clones, about four fifths seen once. As concerns this clone: Its specificity is unknown.

Documented treatment: oral pan-JAK inhibitor, 5-10 mg twice daily. Study-wide points: Mice showed TCR sharing more clearly than patients did, possibly owing to HLA. Tofacitinib significantly decreased scalp clonality and expanded CD8+ clones among top 100. Lesional scalp, especially alopecia totalis/universalis, showed higher clonality than normal scalp.

The sequence derives from a human donor with alopecia areata. The sample consisted of CD8+ T cells sorted from blood, taken at week 4, from a patient treated with tofacitinib.

CDR3 sequence reads: CAIRAAPDLNTEAFF. As DNA, the CDR3 is TGTGCCATCAGGGCGGCCCCGGATTTGAACACTGAAGCTTTCTTT. V is TRBV10-3 and J is TRBJ1-1; no clear D. V shed 6 bases and J shed 0 bases, with 14 bases lying between them. The CDR3 is 15 residues long. Germline lookup yields CDR1 ENHRY and CDR2 SYGVKD.